The 5 T cell receptor beta chains presented below share a single source sample, sequenced in a study of shared clonotypes between healthy human individuals. Data came from immunoSEQ multiplex PCR; TCRdb stores just in-frame clones and leaves some out. The sample has 2,500,000 or so clones, approximately 94% seen once. Sample: naive CD4+ T cells from PBMCs. Subset given: CD45RA+ positively selected. These receptors originate from a young man in good health. Some clones in this sample may be carry-over from other donors' samples.

This chain connects TRBV18 to TRBJ2-7, with D possibly being TRBD2 (6 bases). The V end was cut by 2 bases, the J end by 6 bases, with 17 bases between. Per the germline V gene, CDR1 is KGHSH and CDR2 is LQKENI. This CDR3 contains 15 residues. CDR3 region: CASSPSGDPLTEQYF. The CDR3 coding sequence is TGTGCCAGCTCACCATCGGGGGACCCCTTAACCGAGCAGTACTTC.

This chain links TRBV5-1 with TRBJ2-5; 7 bases line up with TRBD1. This CDR3 comprises 15 residues. V was pared by 5 bases and J by 5 bases, with 12 bases of the junction left unmatched. Germline V gene sequence: CDR1 SGHRS, CDR2 YFSETQ. CDR3 DNA sequence: TGCGCCAGCAGTCCTGGGGACAGTTGGCAGGAGACCCAGTACTTC. Protein product: CASSPGDSWQETQYF.

The chain combines TRBV5-6 with TRBJ2-3, with TRBD1 as a possible D gene (7 bases). The germline V gene has CDR1 SGHDT and CDR2 YYEEEE. The germline V and J ends were trimmed by 4 bases and 2 bases, with 26 bases remaining between them. The CDR3 sequence is 19 residues long. CDR3 in amino acids: CASSPRGVRGRLYTDTQYF. The CDR3 DNA sequence: TGTGCCAGCAGCCCCAGGGGGGTACGCGGAAGGCTCTACACAGATACGCAGTATTTT.

This chain links TRBV7-2 with TRBJ2-1; 7 bases fit TRBD1. The CDR3 is 16 amino acids. V lost 6 bases, J lost 7 bases, and 15 bases stayed unmatched. CDR1 SGHTA and CDR2 FQGNSA come from the germline V gene. CDR3 nucleotide sequence: TGTGCCAGCAGTCCATCCCGACAGGGCGTTGGGAATGAGCAGTTCTTC. This gives the protein CASSPSRQGVGNEQFF.

V usage is TRBV28 and J usage is TRBJ2-7, with D unclear. There are 13 residues in the CDR3. Trimming removed 3 bases at V and 3 bases at J, with 9 bases between. CDR1 and CDR2 (germline): MDHEN, SYDVKM. Here the CDR3 reads CASSLPLGYEQYF. In nucleotides, the CDR3 is TGTGCCAGCAGTTTGCCCCTGGGCTACGAGCAGTACTTC.